These T cell receptor beta chains were read from a single sample in a study of naive and memory T cell subsets. TCRdb recomputed calls from the UMI-ligation and nested PCR reads with MiXCR, one row per CDR3 protein. Among 15,000 to 20,000 distinct CDR3 sequences listed, about a tenth were seen once. Sequences were derived from skin, sampled from a tuberculin skin test site. The receptors were sampled from an adult in good health. CDR3s include the opening cysteine and the closing phenylalanine or tryptophan. D genes are given only for firm matches. Clone size is shown for a subset of rows, as once, few, many or a class of expanded clone.

D	J	size	V	DNA	CDR3
-	TRBJ2-7	many	TRBV4-1	TGCGCCAGCAGCCACCCCCCCCGAGGGTACGAGCAGTACTTC	CASSHPPRGYEQYF
-	TRBJ1-1	many	TRBV4-1	TGCGCCAGCAGCCCTGAAGCAGGGCAGAAAAAGGGAAAAGCTTTCTTT	CASSPEAGQKKGKAFF
TRBD2	TRBJ2-1	many	TRBV29-1	TGCAGCGTTGGAAAGTCTAGCGGTTTATACAATGAGCAGTTCTTC	CSVGKSSGLYNEQFF
-	TRBJ1-1	-	TRBV19	TGTGCCAGTAATACGCGGGTTGAGAACACTGAAGCTTTCTTT	CASNTRVENTEAFF
TRBD1	TRBJ2-5	few	TRBV5-1	TGCGCCAGCAGCTCCTTACCCGGGACAGGCCAAGAGACCCAGTACTTC	CASSSLPGTGQETQYF
-	TRBJ2-2	medium-sized	TRBV5-1	TGCGCCACCTACCGGGACGTAAACACCGGGGAGCTGTTTTTT	CATYRDVNTGELFF
TRBD2	TRBJ2-7	-	TRBV27	TGTGCCAGCAGTTTATCGCCCCCGGGACTAACCTACGAGCAGTACTTC	CASSLSPPGLTYEQYF
-	TRBJ1-1	few	TRBV20-1	TGCAGTGCTAGATGGGGGAGCACTGAAGCTTTCTTT	CSARWGSTEAFF
TRBD2	TRBJ2-7	-	TRBV7-9	TGTGCCAGCAGCTATAGCGGGAGGGCTCCCTACGAGCAGTACTTC	CASSYSGRAPYEQYF
-	TRBJ1-1	-	TRBV10-3	TGTGCCATCAGAGAGACTGCAGAAGAAGCTTTCTTT	CAIRETAEEAFF
-	TRBJ2-7	few	TRBV7-6	TGTGCCAGCAGCTTAGTTCGGGGTTTTCCCGAGCAGTACTTC	CASSLVRGFPEQYF
TRBD2	TRBJ2-1	many	TRBV27	TGTGCCAGCAGTTCCCCGGGGGGGCCGACCTACAATGAGCAGTTCTTC	CASSSPGGPTYNEQFF
TRBD1	TRBJ1-5	few	TRBV27	TGTGCCAGCAGTCGGGACAGGGACAATCAGCCCCAGCATTTT	CASSRDRDNQPQHF
TRBD1	TRBJ2-7	many	TRBV28	TGTGCCAGCAGTTCTCCAGGGGGCTACGAGCAGTACTTC	CASSSPGGYEQYF
TRBD1	TRBJ1-1	medium-sized	TRBV12-3/TRBV12-4	TGTGCCAGCAGTCGGACAGGGGGCTTGTCTGAAGCTTTCTTT	CASSRTGGLSEAFF
TRBD1	TRBJ2-7	many	TRBV29-1	TGCAGCGTTACAGGGGTGCTGTCCTACGAGCAGTACTTC	CSVTGVLSYEQYF
TRBD1	TRBJ1-6	-	TRBV10-3	TGTGCCATCAGCCCCCGGGACAGTGATTCACCCCTCCACTTT	CAISPRDSDSPLHF
TRBD1	TRBJ1-6	many	TRBV5-5	TGTGCCAGCAGCCTGGGACAGGGGAATTCACCCCTCCACTTT	CASSLGQGNSPLHF
-	TRBJ2-1	many	TRBV6-1	TGTGCCAGCAGGTCTCGCAGTTCGGATGAGCAGTTCTTC	CASRSRSSDEQFF
-	TRBJ2-2	many	TRBV9	TGTGCCAGCAGCGTACCCTGGGCGGCCGGGGAGCTGTTTTTT	CASSVPWAAGELFF
-	TRBJ1-6	many	TRBV18	TGTGCCAGCTCAACAGGGTTCGGGAATTCACCCCTCCACTTT	CASSTGFGNSPLHF
-	TRBJ2-4	many	TRBV7-2	TGTGCCAGCAGCTTAGCTGGCCTGAACCAAAACATTCAGTACTTC	CASSLAGLNQNIQYF
-	TRBJ1-2	many	TRBV29-1	TGCAGCGTTGAAATGGCCAATGGCTACACCTTC	CSVEMANGYTF
-	TRBJ2-5	-	TRBV7-9	TGTGCCAGCAGCCTCCACCGGGGTAGTCGGTACTTC	CASSLHRGSRYF
-	TRBJ1-2	few	TRBV4-3	TGCGCCAGCAGCCAAGATTTGATTACTAACTATGGCTACACCTTC	CASSQDLITNYGYTF
-	TRBJ1-5	few	TRBV6-5	TGTGCCAGCAGTCGGTGGAGCAATCAGCCCCAGCATTTT	CASSRWSNQPQHF
TRBD2	TRBJ2-3	few	TRBV19	TGTGCCAGTAGTATCGGACTAGCAGATACGCAGTATTTT	CASSIGLADTQYF